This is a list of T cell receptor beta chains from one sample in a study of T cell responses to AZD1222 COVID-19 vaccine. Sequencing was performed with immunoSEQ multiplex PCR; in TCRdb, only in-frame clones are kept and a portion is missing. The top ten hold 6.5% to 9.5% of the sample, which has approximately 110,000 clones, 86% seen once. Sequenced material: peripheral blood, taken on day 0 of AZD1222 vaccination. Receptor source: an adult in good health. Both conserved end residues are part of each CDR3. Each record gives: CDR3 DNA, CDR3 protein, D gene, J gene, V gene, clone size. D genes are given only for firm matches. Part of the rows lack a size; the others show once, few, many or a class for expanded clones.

CDR3 DNA: TGTGCCAGCAGTATGACAGGGGCGGGGACTGAAGCTTTCTTT
CDR3 protein: CASSMTGAGTEAFF
D gene: TRBD1
J gene: TRBJ1-1
V gene: TRBV5-4
clone size: NA

CDR3 DNA: TGTGCCAGCAGTTCATCCTTTTGGGAGCAGTACTTC
CDR3 protein: CASSSSFWEQYF
D gene: NA
J gene: TRBJ2-7
V gene: TRBV12-3/TRBV12-4
clone size: NA

CDR3 DNA: TGTGCCAGCACCGTTGGGCCTGAAGCTTTCTTT
CDR3 protein: CASTVGPEAFF
D gene: NA
J gene: TRBJ1-1
V gene: TRBV6-1
clone size: few

CDR3 DNA: TGTGCCAGCAGCCAAGAAATTGCGTGGGTCGCGGGGCGGGCGCAGTATTTT
CDR3 protein: CASSQEIAWVAGRAQYF
D gene: NA
J gene: TRBJ2-3
V gene: TRBV4-2
clone size: NA

CDR3 DNA: TGTGCCATCAGCCCAGGGACAGGCGGAGAAGAAAAACTGTTTTTT
CDR3 protein: CAISPGTGGEEKLFF
D gene: TRBD1
J gene: TRBJ1-4
V gene: TRBV10-3
clone size: NA

CDR3 DNA: TGTGCCAGCAGCATTAACAATGAGCAGTTCTTC
CDR3 protein: CASSINNEQFF
D gene: NA
J gene: TRBJ2-1
V gene: TRBV28
clone size: NA

CDR3 DNA: TGTGCCAGCTCACCAGGGGACAGTCTACTTGGTCAGCCCCAGCATTTT
CDR3 protein: CASSPGDSLLGQPQHF
D gene: TRBD1
J gene: TRBJ1-5
V gene: TRBV18
clone size: once

CDR3 DNA: TGTGCCAGCAGCCAAGATGTCCCCGGGGGGCCGGTGGGCTACACCTTC
CDR3 protein: CASSQDVPGGPVGYTF
D gene: NA
J gene: TRBJ1-2
V gene: TRBV4-2
clone size: NA

CDR3 DNA: TGTGCCAGCAAGAGACATACGACAGGGGGCGTCGGAAACACCATATATTTT
CDR3 protein: CASKRHTTGGVGNTIYF
D gene: TRBD1
J gene: TRBJ1-3
V gene: TRBV2
clone size: NA

CDR3 DNA: TGTGCCAGCAGCCAAGTTCTAGCGGGATTTCAAACAGCAGATACGCAGTATTTT
CDR3 protein: CASSQVLAGFQTADTQYF
D gene: TRBD2
J gene: TRBJ2-3
V gene: TRBV3-1/TRBV3-2
clone size: NA

CDR3 DNA: TGTGCCACCAGTGATATTACAGGGGGATCTTTCGAGCAGTACTTC
CDR3 protein: CATSDITGGSFEQYF
D gene: TRBD1
J gene: TRBJ2-7
V gene: TRBV24-1
clone size: NA

CDR3 DNA: TGCGCCAGCAGCCAGACTGGCAGCGGAAGGTATGAGCAGTTCTTC
CDR3 protein: CASSQTGSGRYEQFF
D gene: NA
J gene: TRBJ2-1
V gene: TRBV4-3
clone size: NA

CDR3 DNA: TGTGCCAGCAGCCAGGGGAATCGGTCACCCCTCCACTTT
CDR3 protein: CASSQGNRSPLHF
D gene: NA
J gene: TRBJ1-6
V gene: TRBV28
clone size: NA

CDR3 DNA: TGTGCCAGCGGCGCGGGAGACAGGGGGGCGAATCAGCCCCAGCATTTT
CDR3 protein: CASGAGDRGANQPQHF
D gene: TRBD1
J gene: TRBJ1-5
V gene: TRBV2
clone size: NA

CDR3 DNA: TGTGCCAGCAGATCCCTACAGGGGGATAACACCGGGGAGCTGTTTTTT
CDR3 protein: CASRSLQGDNTGELFF
D gene: TRBD1
J gene: TRBJ2-2
V gene: TRBV7-9
clone size: once

CDR3 DNA: TGTGCCAGCAGCTTAGTTCTAGCGGGAGGGCCTAAAGAGACCCAGTACTTC
CDR3 protein: CASSLVLAGGPKETQYF
D gene: TRBD2
J gene: TRBJ2-5
V gene: TRBV7-9
clone size: NA

CDR3 DNA: TGCGCCAGCAGCTGGGGGGGACAGCAAGAGACCCAGTACTTC
CDR3 protein: CASSWGGQQETQYF
D gene: NA
J gene: TRBJ2-5
V gene: TRBV5-1
clone size: NA

CDR3 DNA: TGTGCCAGCACCCTGAGGGGCTCCGAAGCTTTCTTT
CDR3 protein: CASTLRGSEAFF
D gene: NA
J gene: TRBJ1-1
V gene: TRBV12-3/TRBV12-4
clone size: NA

CDR3 DNA: TGTGCCAGCAGGGAGGTGGCGGGCCACACTGAAGCTTTCTTT
CDR3 protein: CASREVAGHTEAFF
D gene: NA
J gene: TRBJ1-1
V gene: TRBV9
clone size: NA

CDR3 DNA: TGTGCCAGTAACGGGCGGGGGCTTACCAGCCAGCCCCAGCATTTT
CDR3 protein: CASNGRGLTSQPQHF
D gene: NA
J gene: TRBJ1-5
V gene: TRBV19
clone size: NA

CDR3 DNA: TGTGCCAGCAGCCTCCAAAGCGGTTATCAGCCCCAGCATTTT
CDR3 protein: CASSLQSGYQPQHF
D gene: NA
J gene: TRBJ1-5
V gene: TRBV7-2
clone size: NA

CDR3 DNA: TGTGCCAGCAGCCAAGATTACCACGGGGGGTACGCTTTCTTT
CDR3 protein: CASSQDYHGGYAFF
D gene: NA
J gene: TRBJ1-1
V gene: TRBV14
clone size: NA

CDR3 DNA: TGTGCCAGCAGCCCGGACAGGGGTGGTTCACCCCTCCACTTT
CDR3 protein: CASSPDRGGSPLHF
D gene: TRBD1
J gene: TRBJ1-6
V gene: TRBV3-1/TRBV3-2
clone size: NA

CDR3 DNA: TGTGCCAGCAGCCGATTGACAGGCGTACAGCCCCAGCATTTT
CDR3 protein: CASSRLTGVQPQHF
D gene: NA
J gene: TRBJ1-5
V gene: TRBV6-5
clone size: NA

CDR3 DNA: TGTGCCAGCAGCTTAGCGCAGAACCTAGCGGGGTCTGGGACCCAGTACTTC
CDR3 protein: CASSLAQNLAGSGTQYF
D gene: TRBD2
J gene: TRBJ2-5
V gene: TRBV7-6
clone size: NA

CDR3 DNA: TGTGCCAGCAGTCCCGAGGGGGTACCGGGAAACACCATATATTTT
CDR3 protein: CASSPEGVPGNTIYF
D gene: NA
J gene: TRBJ1-3
V gene: TRBV28
clone size: once

CDR3 DNA: TGTGCCAGTAGTAGTAGCGGGTGGACCGGGTCCTACAATGAGCAGTTCTTC
CDR3 protein: CASSSSGWTGSYNEQFF
D gene: TRBD2
J gene: TRBJ2-1
V gene: TRBV19
clone size: NA

CDR3 DNA: TGTGCCAGCCGCGGGGACGTGGTCGTTGAAAAACTGTTTTTT
CDR3 protein: CASRGDVVVEKLFF
D gene: NA
J gene: TRBJ1-4
V gene: TRBV2
clone size: NA

CDR3 DNA: TGTGCCTGGAGTGCGGGGACCATTCAGTACTTC
CDR3 protein: CAWSAGTIQYF
D gene: NA
J gene: TRBJ2-4
V gene: TRBV30
clone size: NA

CDR3 DNA: TGTGCCAGCAGTTACTTGGCAGGGGGTCCTGGGGAGCTGTTTTTT
CDR3 protein: CASSYLAGGPGELFF
D gene: TRBD1
J gene: TRBJ2-2
V gene: TRBV6-5
clone size: NA

CDR3 DNA: TGCGCCAGCAGCCAAGTACTTCTAGCGGACAATGAGCAGTTCTTC
CDR3 protein: CASSQVLLADNEQFF
D gene: TRBD2
J gene: TRBJ2-1
V gene: TRBV4-1
clone size: NA

CDR3 DNA: TGTGCCAGCAGCCTTGCGGGTTATGGTGAAGCTTTCTTT
CDR3 protein: CASSLAGYGEAFF
D gene: NA
J gene: TRBJ1-1
V gene: TRBV7-8
clone size: NA

CDR3 DNA: TGTGCCAGCAGCTTACAGCCGGGGGCGGATGGCTACACCTTC
CDR3 protein: CASSLQPGADGYTF
D gene: NA
J gene: TRBJ1-2
V gene: TRBV7-6
clone size: NA

CDR3 DNA: TGTGCCAGCAGCTTGGGAAGGGCCCCCCAGGAGCAGTTCTTC
CDR3 protein: CASSLGRAPQEQFF
D gene: NA
J gene: TRBJ2-1
V gene: TRBV5-4
clone size: NA

CDR3 DNA: TGCGCCAGCAGCTCGGGACAGGGAAAAGAGACCCAGTACTTC
CDR3 protein: CASSSGQGKETQYF
D gene: TRBD1
J gene: TRBJ2-5
V gene: TRBV5-1
clone size: NA

CDR3 DNA: TGTGCCAGCAGGGAACAGGGGTACTATGGCTACACCTTC
CDR3 protein: CASREQGYYGYTF
D gene: TRBD1
J gene: TRBJ1-2
V gene: TRBV2
clone size: NA

CDR3 DNA: TGCGCCAGCAGTGAGAGTCCAGACTATGGCTACACCTTC
CDR3 protein: CASSESPDYGYTF
D gene: NA
J gene: TRBJ1-2
V gene: TRBV10-1
clone size: NA